These 30 T cell receptor beta chains originate from one sample sequenced in a study of T cell repertoires in cytomegalovirus infection. One entry per CDR3 protein, called by TCRdb with MiXCR from the reads. The table lists hundreds of thousands of distinct CDR3 sequences, under 40% of them singletons. Source material: PBMCs. The receptors originated from a human donor in good health (CMV status not recorded). Some clones in this sample may be carry-over from other donors' samples.

This chain joins TRBV7-9 and TRBJ1-4; unclear D gene. Germline CDR1 is SEHNR and CDR2 is FQNEAQ (reference sequence). The CDR3 is made up of 18 amino acids. The V gene lost 5 bases and the J gene lost 4 bases, with 23 bases spanning the gap. The CDR3 sequence: CASSVEVLHARLNEKLFF. DNA of the CDR3: TGTGCCAGCAGCGTTGAGGTCCTACATGCCCGTCTTAATGAAAAACTGTTTTTT.

The chain combines TRBV4-1 with TRBJ1-1; D not resolved. The CDR3 has 17 amino acids. V was clipped by 4 bases and J by 6 bases, with 24 bases between them. Germline values: CDR1 MGHRA, CDR2 YSYEKL. CDR3 sequence reads: CASSPPILLAGRAEAFF. DNA for the CDR3: TGCGCCAGCAGCCCGCCTATCCTCCTCGCCGGGAGGGCTGAAGCTTTCTTT.

This clonotype was observed a handful of times. The chain uses TRBV20-1 and TRBJ2-3; the D gene is possibly TRBD2 (7 bases). The ends were cut back, 0 bases at V and 6 bases at J, with 16 bases in the middle. The CDR3 runs 15 residues. Germline values: CDR1 DFQATT, CDR2 SNEGSKA (reference sequence). Written as DNA, the CDR3 is TGCAGTGCTAGAGAGTATCCGGGGGGCAGGGATACGCAGTATTTT. Protein: CSAREYPGGRDTQYF.

In this sample, this clonotype turned up a few times. The chain links TRBV11-2 to TRBJ1-4; D is unclear. CDR3 length: 12 amino acids. Germline CDR1 SGHAT, CDR2 FQNNGV. Trimming left V 5 bases short and J 5 bases short, with 6 bases between. CDR3 nucleotides: TGTGCCAGCAGCACCCGGAATGAAAAACTGTTTTTT. This gives the protein CASSTRNEKLFF.

This chain connects TRBV29-1 to TRBJ1-1, with D possibly TRBD1 on 5 matching bases. The length of the CDR3 is 15 residues. Trimming removed 0 bases at V and 0 bases at J, with 11 bases between. Germline V gene lookup returns CDR1 SQVTM and CDR2 ANQGSEA. This CDR3 is CSVEDFRGLNTEAFF. CDR3 nucleotide sequence: TGCAGCGTTGAAGATTTTCGGGGCCTGAACACTGAAGCTTTCTTT.

This clonotype was counted a few times. The rearrangement uses TRBV20-1 and TRBJ1-1, with a possible D match to TRBD1 (6 bases). This CDR3 contains 12 residues. Germline CDR1 reads DFQATT; CDR2 reads SNEGSKA (reference sequence). V gave up 6 bases and J gave up 5 bases, with 13 bases separating them. CDR3 nucleotide sequence: TGCAGTGCCCGGGGGGGCCAGACTGAAGCTTTCTTT. This encodes CSARGGQTEAFF.

The chain links TRBV6-2 or TRBV6-3 to TRBJ2-7; tentative D call: TRBD1 (6 bases). Germline-derived CDR1 and CDR2 are MNHEY and SVGEGT. Trimming removed 8 bases from V and 6 bases from J, with 14 bases in between. This CDR3 is 12 amino acids long. The CDR3 reads CASGIQGLEQYF. Written as DNA, the CDR3 is TGTGCCAGCGGGATACAGGGTCTCGAGCAGTACTTC.

In this sample, this clonotype turned up a few times. The chain recombines TRBV12-5 with TRBJ1-1, with a possible D match to TRBD1 (5 bases). The germline CDR1 and CDR2 sequences are LGHNT and FRNRAP. V was cut by 1 base and J by 3 bases, with 9 bases left in between. The CDR3 loop spans 14 amino acids. This CDR3 reads CASGLGGRDTEAFF. CDR3 nucleotides: TGTGCTAGTGGTTTGGGTGGCAGGGACACTGAAGCTTTCTTT.

This chain joins TRBV20-1 and TRBJ2-5; D uncertain. Trimming stripped 4 bases from V and 2 bases from J, with 11 bases between. CDR1 DFQATT and CDR2 SNEGSKA come from the germline V gene (reference sequence). The CDR3 runs 13 residues. The CDR3 bases are TGCAGTGCTATTTTGCTAACTCAAGAGACCCAGTACTTC. This sequence encodes CSAILLTQETQYF.

This clonotype was seen a few times. The J gene is TRBJ2-1, the V gene TRBV19, with TRBD1 matching over 9 bases. This CDR3 has 15 amino acids. Per the germline V gene, CDR1 is LNHDA and CDR2 is SQIVND (reference sequence). V trimming: 5 bases; J trimming: 8 bases; junction bases outside the gene matches: 10. CDR3 residues: CASSPGTGRPDEQFF. CDR3 DNA: TGTGCCAGTAGTCCCGGGACAGGGAGGCCCGATGAGCAGTTCTTC.

The table lists this clonotype with a few counts. This chain joins TRBV5-1 and TRBJ1-1, with TRBD1 as a possible D gene (6 bases). Germline V lookup: CDR1 SGHRS, CDR2 YFSETQ. The CDR3 length is 13 residues. The V gene lost 2 bases and the J gene lost 8 bases, with 13 bases spanning the gap. This CDR3 is CASSFNRATEAFF. CDR3 sequence (DNA): TGCGCCAGCAGCTTCAACAGGGCCACAGAAGCTTTCTTT.

In its sample, this clonotype was seen many times. This sequence joins TRBV7-8 and TRBJ2-1; 11 positions match TRBD2. The CDR3 loop spans 14 amino acids. Trimming cost V 3 bases and J 6 bases; bases outside gene matches: 1. CDR1 SGHVS and CDR2 FQNEAQ come from the germline V gene. The CDR3 DNA is TGTGCCAGCAGCTTGACTAGCGGGGCCAATGAGCAGTTCTTC. It is translated as CASSLTSGANEQFF. The variable domain in full, with the rest retrieved from reference TRBV7-8 and TRBJ2-1, is GAGVSQSPRYKVAKRGQDVALRCDPISGHVSLFWYQQALGQGPEFLTYFQNEAQLDKSGLPSDRFFAERPEGSVSTLKIQRTQQEDSAVYLCASSLTSGANEQFFGPGTRLTVL.

This clonotype was recorded at least ten times. The chain joins TRBV20-1 to TRBJ2-3, with D unclear. V was clipped by 0 bases and J by 6 bases, with 7 bases between them. Germline loops: CDR1 DFQATT, CDR2 SNEGSKA (reference sequence). This CDR3 region has 12 residues. CDR3 in DNA: TGCAGTGCTAGAGATTTGGCGGATACGCAGTATTTT. This codes for CSARDLADTQYF.

The CDR3 region is CASRGGAVTFF. CDR3 sequence (DNA): TGTGCCAGCAGGGGGGGGGCAGTAACTTTCTTT. The chain links TRBV28 to TRBJ1-1, with D perhaps TRBD1 (6 bases). This CDR3 has 11 amino acids. The V end lost 6 bases, the J end lost 12 bases, and 14 bases lay between the germline ends. CDR1 is MDHEN, CDR2 SYDVKM, per germline.

V gene TRBV30 combines with J gene TRBJ2-7, with D possibly being TRBD1 or TRBD2 (5 bases each). This CDR3 has 12 amino acids. Germline-derived CDR1 and CDR2 are GTSNPN and SVGIG (reference sequence). V was trimmed by 5 bases and J by 7 bases, leaving 15 bases between them. The CDR3 bases are TGTGCCTGGGCAGGGACGGGAAGGGAGCAGTACTTC. Its translation is CAWAGTGREQYF.

The chain combines TRBV27 with TRBJ1-5; 7 nucleotides align to TRBD1. The CDR3 is 15 residues long. V lost 0 bases and J lost 5; bases outside the gene matches: 4. Germline-derived CDR1 and CDR2 are MNHEY and SMNVEV (reference sequence). The CDR3: CASSLSGGAHQPQHF. The CDR3 coding sequence is TGTGCCAGCAGTTTATCAGGGGGCGCACATCAGCCCCAGCATTTT.

The V and J genes are TRBV11-2 and TRBJ2-5, with TRBD2 matching over 7 bases. V lost 2 bases and J lost 5; bases outside the gene matches: 8. The CDR3 loop spans 15 amino acids. Germline-derived CDR1 and CDR2 are SGHAT and FQNNGV. CDR3 residues: CASSLYGTTGETQYF. In DNA form, the CDR3 reads TGTGCCAGCAGCTTATATGGGACTACGGGGGAGACCCAGTACTTC.

This clonotype was found a few times. The gene calls are TRBV27 and TRBJ2-2, with TRBD2 as a possible D gene (5 bases). The CDR3 has 15 residues. The germline V gene encodes CDR1 MNHEY and CDR2 SMNVEV (reference sequence). The V end was cut by 1 base, the J end by 2 bases, with 8 bases between. CDR3 nucleotide sequence: TGTGCCAGCAGTTTATGGCGGGCTAACACCGGGGAGCTGTTTTTT. It specifies CASSLWRANTGELFF.

This sequence joins TRBV6-6 and TRBJ2-1, with TRBD2 matching over 7 bases. V lost 2 bases to trimming and J lost 0 bases; unmatched junction nucleotides: 7. The germline CDR1 and CDR2 sequences are MNHNY and SVGAGI (reference sequence). The CDR3 spans 17 residues. The DNA of the CDR3 is TGTGCCAGCAGTTACCGCTCGACTAGCTCCTCCTACAATGAGCAGTTCTTC. It codes for CASSYRSTSSSYNEQFF.

This clonotype has only a few counts. V is TRBV14 and J is TRBJ2-3, with 7 bases identical to TRBD1. CDR1 and CDR2 from the germline V gene are SGHDN and FVKESK. This CDR3 spans 16 amino acids. With 0 bases clipped from V and 5 bases from J, the junction kept 8 bases outside the gene matches. The CDR3 region has the DNA TGTGCCAGCAGCCAAGAGGCAGGACAGGACGAAGATACGCAGTATTTT. Its translation: CASSQEAGQDEDTQYF.

As concerns this clonotype: The junction differs from germline at one of its ends, possibly a read error. V usage is TRBV29-1 and J usage is TRBJ2-1; TRBD2 agrees at 13 bases. Germline V CDR1 and CDR2: SQVTM, ANQGSEA. This CDR3 has 14 amino acids. Here the CDR3 DNA reads TGCAGCGGTTACGGGACTAGCGGGAACAATGAGAAGTTCTTC. This sequence encodes CSGYGTSGNNEKFF.

Only a few counts were recorded for this clonotype. This chain joins TRBV7-8 and TRBJ1-2; TRBD1 is a possible D gene (6 bases). Germline V gene sequence: CDR1 SGHVS, CDR2 FQNEAQ. This CDR3 contains 13 residues. The V and J ends lost 0 bases and 7 bases respectively, with 9 bases between them. The CDR3 is CASSLAGGAGYTF. The DNA of the CDR3 is TGTGCCAGCAGCTTAGCGGGGGGGGCTGGCTACACCTTC. The variable domain in full, with the rest retrieved from reference TRBV7-8 and TRBJ1-2, is GAGVSQSPRYKVAKRGQDVALRCDPISGHVSLFWYQQALGQGPEFLTYFQNEAQLDKSGLPSDRFFAERPEGSVSTLKIQRTQQEDSAVYLCASSLAGGAGYTFGSGTRLTVV.

The chain links TRBV5-1 to TRBJ1-1; D is ambiguous. This CDR3 region has 15 residues. Per the germline V gene, CDR1 is SGHRS and CDR2 is YFSETQ. Trimming removed 2 bases from V and 4 bases from J, with 15 bases in between. The CDR3 region is CASSFGVDLGTEAFF. The CDR3, as DNA: TGCGCCAGCAGCTTCGGGGTTGATCTGGGCACTGAAGCTTTCTTT.

The CDR3 loop reads CSVAAQLNTEAFF. In DNA form, the CDR3 reads TGCAGCGTTGCAGCTCAGCTGAACACTGAAGCTTTCTTT. The chain is built from TRBV29-1 and TRBJ1-1; D is unclear. This CDR3 is 13 amino acids long. CDR1 and CDR2 from the germline V gene are SQVTM and ANQGSEA. Trimming removed 4 bases from V and 0 bases from J, with 9 bases in between.

The chain joins TRBV12-3 or TRBV12-4 to TRBJ1-1; possible D gene TRBD1, 6 bases. This CDR3 contains 17 residues. The V end was cut by 7 bases, the J end by 0 bases, with 21 bases between. CDR3: CASNNWSGALLNTEAFF. CDR3 sequence (DNA): TGTGCCAGCAACAACTGGTCGGGGGCCCTTTTGAACACTGAAGCTTTCTTT.

This clonotype was counted between two and nine times. CDR3 region: CATSDSPYGYTF. The DNA of the CDR3 is TGTGCCACCAGCGACTCCCCCTATGGCTACACCTTC. The rearrangement uses TRBV15 and TRBJ1-2; no reliable D call. The germline V gene has CDR1 LNHNV and CDR2 YYDKDF (reference sequence). Trimming removed 5 bases from V and 4 bases from J, with 8 bases in between. This CDR3 is 12 amino acids long.

This clonotype was observed a few times. V is TRBV7-6 and J is TRBJ2-5; D is ambiguous. Between the trimmed V and J ends, which lost 5 bases and 6 bases, there was a span of 10 bases. The CDR3 length is 12 residues. Per the germline V gene, CDR1 is SGHVS and CDR2 is FNYEAQ. The CDR3 spells CASSMRLQTQYF. DNA for the CDR3: TGTGCCAGCAGCATGCGCTTGCAGACCCAGTACTTC.

This clonotype occurred a few times. This sequence joins TRBV29-1 and TRBJ2-1; 7 positions match TRBD1. The CDR3 is made up of 13 amino acids. Germline-derived CDR1 and CDR2 are SQVTM and ANQGSEA. With V trimmed by 6 bases and J by 3 bases, 5 bases remained unmatched. The CDR3 DNA is TGCAGCGTGGACAGGACAAGCTACAATGAGCAGTTCTTC. Translated: CSVDRTSYNEQFF.

This sequence joins TRBV4-1 and TRBJ1-1; D not certain. The CDR3 spans 15 residues. Germline values: CDR1 MGHRA, CDR2 YSYEKL. V lost 7 bases and J lost 0, with 15 bases in between. For the CDR3, the DNA is TGCGCCAGCACGGCCGAAGGGTGGGTGAACACTGAAGCTTTCTTT. Translation gives CASTAEGWVNTEAFF.

J is TRBJ1-3 and V is TRBV6-5; no clear D gene. Trimming cost V 2 bases and J 0 bases, with 11 bases left between them. This CDR3 is built from 16 residues. Looked up from germline, CDR1 is MNHEY and CDR2 is SVGAGI. The CDR3 region is CASSYQQASSGNTIYF. CDR3 DNA: TGTGCCAGCAGTTACCAGCAGGCGTCCTCTGGAAACACCATATATTTT.